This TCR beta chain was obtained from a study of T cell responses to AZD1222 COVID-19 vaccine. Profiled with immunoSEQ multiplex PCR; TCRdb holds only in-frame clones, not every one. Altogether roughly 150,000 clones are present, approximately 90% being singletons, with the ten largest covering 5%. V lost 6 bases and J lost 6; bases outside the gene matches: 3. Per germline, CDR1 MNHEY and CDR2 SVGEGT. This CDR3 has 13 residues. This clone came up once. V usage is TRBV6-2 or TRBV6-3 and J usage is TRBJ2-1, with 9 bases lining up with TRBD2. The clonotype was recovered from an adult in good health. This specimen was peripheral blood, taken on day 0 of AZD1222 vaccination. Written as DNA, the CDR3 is TGTGCCAGCAGCGCTAGCGGGACCAATGAGCAGTTCTTC. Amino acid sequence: CASSASGTNEQFF.